This T cell receptor beta chain was documented in a study of patients and donors after allogeneic stem cell transplantation. The CDR3 has 21 amino acids. Trimming pared 1 base from V and 0 bases from J, leaving 24 bases between. CDR1 SGHAT and CDR2 FQNNGV come from the germline V gene. TCRdb used MiXCR to reprocess the RT-PCR reads, holding one entry per CDR3 protein. Of 900,000 to 1,000,000 distinct CDR3 sequences listed, around 17% are singletons. The rearrangement links TRBV11-2 to TRBJ2-2, with D perhaps TRBD1 (5 bases). The source is a human donor who was either an allogeneic HSCT recipient or a stem cell or donor lymphocyte infusion donor (not recorded which). It is not recorded whose cells these are; they may come from a transplant donor. Sequencing was done on a sample of blood, either unsorted or a sorted T cell fraction (not recorded which). The CDR3 loop is CASSLGATWTIAGTNTGELFF. The DNA for the CDR3 is TGTGCCAGCAGCTTAGGAGCGACCTGGACAATTGCAGGCACGAACACCGGGGAGCTGTTTTTT.